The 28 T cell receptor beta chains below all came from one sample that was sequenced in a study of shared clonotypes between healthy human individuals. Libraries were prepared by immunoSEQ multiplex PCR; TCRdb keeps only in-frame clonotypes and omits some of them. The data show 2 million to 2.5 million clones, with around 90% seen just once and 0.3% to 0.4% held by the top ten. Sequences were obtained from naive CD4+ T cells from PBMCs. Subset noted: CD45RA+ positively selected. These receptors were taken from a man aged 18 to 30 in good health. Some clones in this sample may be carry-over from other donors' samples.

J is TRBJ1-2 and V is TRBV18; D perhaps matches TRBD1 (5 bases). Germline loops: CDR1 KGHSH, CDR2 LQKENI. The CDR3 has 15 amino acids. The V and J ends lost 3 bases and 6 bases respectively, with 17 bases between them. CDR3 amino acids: CASSPSDGTGNGYTF. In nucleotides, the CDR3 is TGTGCCAGCTCACCTTCCGATGGGACGGGTAATGGCTACACCTTC.

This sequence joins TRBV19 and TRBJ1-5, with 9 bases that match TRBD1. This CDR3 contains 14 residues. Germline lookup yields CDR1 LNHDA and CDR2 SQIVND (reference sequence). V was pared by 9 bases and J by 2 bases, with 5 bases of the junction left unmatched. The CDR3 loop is CASHRTGGNQPQHF. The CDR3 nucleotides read TGTGCCAGCCACAGGACAGGGGGCAATCAGCCCCAGCATTTT.

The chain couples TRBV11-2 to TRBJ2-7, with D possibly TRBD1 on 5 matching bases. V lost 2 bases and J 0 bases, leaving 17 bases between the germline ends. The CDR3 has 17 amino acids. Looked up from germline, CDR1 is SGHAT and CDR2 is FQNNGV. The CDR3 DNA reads TGTGCCAGCAGCTTAATTTGGTCTGGGGCCCGCTCCTACGAGCAGTACTTC. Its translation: CASSLIWSGARSYEQYF.

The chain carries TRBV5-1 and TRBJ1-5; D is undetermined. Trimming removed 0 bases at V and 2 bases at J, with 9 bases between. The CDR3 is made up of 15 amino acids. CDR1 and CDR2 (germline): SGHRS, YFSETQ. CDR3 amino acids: CASSLAPVGNQPQHF. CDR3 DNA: TGCGCCAGCAGCTTGGCCCCCGTTGGCAATCAGCCCCAGCATTTT.

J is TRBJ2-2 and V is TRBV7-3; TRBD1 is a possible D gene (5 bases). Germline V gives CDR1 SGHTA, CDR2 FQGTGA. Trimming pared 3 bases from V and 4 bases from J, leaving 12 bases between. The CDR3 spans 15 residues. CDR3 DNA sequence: TGTGCCAGCAGCTTGTTTGCTAGGGGCACCGGGGAGCTGTTTTTT. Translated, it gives CASSLFARGTGELFF.

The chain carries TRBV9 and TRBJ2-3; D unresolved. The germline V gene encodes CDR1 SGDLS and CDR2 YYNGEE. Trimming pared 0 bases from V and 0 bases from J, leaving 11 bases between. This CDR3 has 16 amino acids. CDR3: CASSVGAVPSTDTQYF. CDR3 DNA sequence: TGTGCCAGCAGCGTAGGTGCGGTCCCTAGCACAGATACGCAGTATTTT. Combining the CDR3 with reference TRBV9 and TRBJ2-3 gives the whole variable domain DSGVTQTPKHLITATGQRVTLRCSPRSGDLSVYWYQQSLDQGLQFLIQYYNGEERAKGNILERFSAQQFPDLHSELNLSSLELGDSALYFCASSVGAVPSTDTQYFGPGTRLTVL.

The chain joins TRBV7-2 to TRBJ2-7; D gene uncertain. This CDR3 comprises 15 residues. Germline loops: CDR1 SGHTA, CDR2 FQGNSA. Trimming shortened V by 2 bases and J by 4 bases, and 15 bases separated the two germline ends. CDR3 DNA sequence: TGTGCCAGCAGCTTAAACCGGGCCGATGGGTACGAGCAGTACTTC. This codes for CASSLNRADGYEQYF.

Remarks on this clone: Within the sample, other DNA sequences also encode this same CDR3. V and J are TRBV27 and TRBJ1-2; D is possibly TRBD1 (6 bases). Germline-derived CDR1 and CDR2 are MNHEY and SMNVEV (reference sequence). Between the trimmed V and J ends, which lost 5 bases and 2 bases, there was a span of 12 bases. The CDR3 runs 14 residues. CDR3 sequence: CASSRTGLNYGYTF. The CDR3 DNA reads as TGTGCCAGCAGTAGAACAGGGCTGAACTATGGCTACACCTTC.

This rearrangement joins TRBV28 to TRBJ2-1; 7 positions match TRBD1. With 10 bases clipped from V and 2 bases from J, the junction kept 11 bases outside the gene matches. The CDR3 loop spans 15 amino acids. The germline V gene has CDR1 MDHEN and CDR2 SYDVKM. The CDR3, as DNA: TGTGCCACCCAAGCGACAGGGCGAGCCTACAATGAGCAGTTCTTC. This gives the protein CATQATGRAYNEQFF.

This CDR3 reads CASSHTQSTANYGYTF. In nucleotides, the CDR3 is TGCGCCAGCAGCCATACGCAGAGTACCGCTAACTATGGCTACACCTTC. V and J are TRBV4-3 and TRBJ1-2; D is ambiguous. The V and J ends lost 3 bases and 0 bases respectively, with 14 bases between them. Germline lookup yields CDR1 LGHNA and CDR2 YSLEER. CDR3 length: 16 residues.

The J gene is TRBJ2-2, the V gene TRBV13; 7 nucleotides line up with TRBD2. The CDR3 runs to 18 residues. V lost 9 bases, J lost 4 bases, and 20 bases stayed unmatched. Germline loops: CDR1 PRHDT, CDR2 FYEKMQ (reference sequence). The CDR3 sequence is CASQVLQLAGVSTGELFF. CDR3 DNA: TGTGCCAGTCAAGTGCTCCAACTCGCGGGAGTTAGCACCGGGGAGCTGTTTTTT.

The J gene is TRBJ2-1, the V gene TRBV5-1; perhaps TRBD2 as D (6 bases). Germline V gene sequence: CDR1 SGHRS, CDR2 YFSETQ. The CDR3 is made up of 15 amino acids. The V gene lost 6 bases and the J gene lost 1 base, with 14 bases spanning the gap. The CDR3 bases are TGCGCCAGCACTTTTTCGGGAGAGTCCTACAATGAGCAGTTCTTC. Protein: CASTFSGESYNEQFF. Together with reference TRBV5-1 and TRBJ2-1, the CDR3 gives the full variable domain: KAGVTQTPRYLIKTRGQQVTLSCSPISGHRSVSWYQQTPGQGLQFLFEYFSETQRNKGNFPGRFSGRQFSNSRSEMNVSTLELGDSALYLCASTFSGESYNEQFFGPGTRLTVL.

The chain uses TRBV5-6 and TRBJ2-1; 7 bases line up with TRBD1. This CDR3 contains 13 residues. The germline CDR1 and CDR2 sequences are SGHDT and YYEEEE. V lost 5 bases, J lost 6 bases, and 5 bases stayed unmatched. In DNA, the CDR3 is TGTGCCAGCAGGAGGACAGGACCCAATGAGCAGTTCTTC. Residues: CASRRTGPNEQFF. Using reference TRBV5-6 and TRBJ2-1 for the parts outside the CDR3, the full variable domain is DAGVTQSPTHLIKTRGQQVTLRCSPKSGHDTVSWYQQALGQGPQFIFQYYEEEERQRGNFPDRFSGHQFPNYSSELNVNALLLGDSALYLCASRRTGPNEQFFGPGTRLTVL.

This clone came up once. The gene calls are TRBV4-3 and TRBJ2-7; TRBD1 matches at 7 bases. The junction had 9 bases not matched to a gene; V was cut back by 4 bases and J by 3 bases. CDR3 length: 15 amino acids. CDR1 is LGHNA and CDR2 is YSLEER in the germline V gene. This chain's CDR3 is CASSPRQGLGYEQYF. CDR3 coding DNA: TGCGCCAGCAGCCCAAGACAGGGTCTGGGCTACGAGCAGTACTTC.

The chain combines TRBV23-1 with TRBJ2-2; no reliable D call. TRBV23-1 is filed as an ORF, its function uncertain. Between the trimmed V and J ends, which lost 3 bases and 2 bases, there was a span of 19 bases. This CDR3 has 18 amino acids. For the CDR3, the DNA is TGCGCCAGCAGTCAGCTTCGGTCCCTTGAAGGAAACACCGGGGAGCTGTTTTTT. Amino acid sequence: CASSQLRSLEGNTGELFF.

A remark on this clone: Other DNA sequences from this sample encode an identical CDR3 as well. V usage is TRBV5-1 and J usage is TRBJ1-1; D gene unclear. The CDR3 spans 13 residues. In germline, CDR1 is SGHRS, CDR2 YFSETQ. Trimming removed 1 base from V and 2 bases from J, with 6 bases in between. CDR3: CASSLTVNTEAFF. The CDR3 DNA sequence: TGCGCCAGCAGCTTGACAGTAAACACTGAAGCTTTCTTT.

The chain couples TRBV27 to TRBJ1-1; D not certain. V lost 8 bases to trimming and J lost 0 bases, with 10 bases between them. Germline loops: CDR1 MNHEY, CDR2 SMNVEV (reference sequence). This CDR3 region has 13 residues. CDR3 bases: TGTGCCAGCGCAAATTGGGTGAACACTGAAGCTTTCTTT. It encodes CASANWVNTEAFF.

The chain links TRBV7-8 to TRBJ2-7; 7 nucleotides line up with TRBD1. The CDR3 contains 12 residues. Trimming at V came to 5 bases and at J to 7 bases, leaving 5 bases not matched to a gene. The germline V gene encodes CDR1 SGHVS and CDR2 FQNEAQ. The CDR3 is CASSHNRGEQYF. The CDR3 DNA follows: TGTGCCAGCAGCCACAACAGGGGAGAGCAGTACTTC.

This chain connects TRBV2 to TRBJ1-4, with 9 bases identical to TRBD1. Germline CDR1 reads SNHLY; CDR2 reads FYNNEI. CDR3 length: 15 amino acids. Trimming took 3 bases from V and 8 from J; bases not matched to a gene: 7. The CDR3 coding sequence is TGTGCCAGCAGTGACCACGAAGACAGGGGGGAAAAACTGTTTTTT. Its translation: CASSDHEDRGEKLFF.

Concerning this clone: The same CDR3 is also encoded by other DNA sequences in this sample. CDR3 nucleotides: TGTGCCAGCAGCGTAGAGGAGAACACTGAAGCTTTCTTT. Translating it yields CASSVEENTEAFF. The chain employs TRBV9 and TRBJ1-1; D is unclear. This CDR3 spans 13 amino acids. The germline V and J ends were trimmed by 0 bases and 1 base, with 4 bases remaining between them. Germline CDR1 SGDLS, CDR2 YYNGEE.

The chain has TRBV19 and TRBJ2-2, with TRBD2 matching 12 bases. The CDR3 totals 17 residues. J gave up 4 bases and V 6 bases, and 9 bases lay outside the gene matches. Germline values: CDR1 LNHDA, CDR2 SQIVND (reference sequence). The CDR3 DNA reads TGTGCCAGTAGGACGGGACTAGCGGGTCGAAGCACCGGGGAGCTGTTTTTT. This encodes CASRTGLAGRSTGELFF.

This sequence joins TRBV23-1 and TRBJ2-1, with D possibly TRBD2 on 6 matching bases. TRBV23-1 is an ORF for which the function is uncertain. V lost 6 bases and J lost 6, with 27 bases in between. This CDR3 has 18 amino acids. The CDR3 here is CASSRPLNPPKGGNEQFF. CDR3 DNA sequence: TGCGCCAGCAGCCGACCCCTTAATCCGCCCAAGGGAGGCAATGAGCAGTTCTTC.

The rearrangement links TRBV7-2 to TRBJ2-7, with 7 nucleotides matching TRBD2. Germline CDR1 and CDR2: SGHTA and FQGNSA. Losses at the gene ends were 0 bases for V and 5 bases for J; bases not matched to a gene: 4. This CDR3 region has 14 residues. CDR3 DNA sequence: TGTGCCAGCAGCTTAGCTCGGGAGGTCGACGAGCAGTACTTC. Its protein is CASSLAREVDEQYF.

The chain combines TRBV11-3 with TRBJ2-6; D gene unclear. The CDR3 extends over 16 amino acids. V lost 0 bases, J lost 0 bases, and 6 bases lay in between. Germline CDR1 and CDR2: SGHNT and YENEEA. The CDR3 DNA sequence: TGTGCCAGCAGCTTAGATTCCAGCTCTGGGGCCAACGTCCTGACTTTC. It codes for CASSLDSSSGANVLTF.

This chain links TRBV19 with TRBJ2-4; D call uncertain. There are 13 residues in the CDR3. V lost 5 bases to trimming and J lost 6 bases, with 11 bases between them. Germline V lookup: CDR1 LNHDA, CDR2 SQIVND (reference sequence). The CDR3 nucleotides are TGTGCCAGTAGTCCCCCTGGGATAAACATTCAGTACTTC. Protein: CASSPPGINIQYF.

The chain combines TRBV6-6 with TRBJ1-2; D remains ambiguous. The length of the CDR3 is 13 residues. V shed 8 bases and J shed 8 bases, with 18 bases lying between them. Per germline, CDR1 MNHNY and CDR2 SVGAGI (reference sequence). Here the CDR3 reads CASSPGGPKGYTF. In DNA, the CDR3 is TGTGCCAGCTCCCCGGGCGGACCGAAGGGCTACACCTTC.

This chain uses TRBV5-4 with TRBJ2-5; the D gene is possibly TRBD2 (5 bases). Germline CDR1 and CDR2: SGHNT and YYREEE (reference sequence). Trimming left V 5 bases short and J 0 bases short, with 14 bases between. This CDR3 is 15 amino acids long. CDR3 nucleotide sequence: TGTGCCAGCAGTCAAAGCACGGGAAACCAAGAGACCCAGTACTTC. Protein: CASSQSTGNQETQYF.

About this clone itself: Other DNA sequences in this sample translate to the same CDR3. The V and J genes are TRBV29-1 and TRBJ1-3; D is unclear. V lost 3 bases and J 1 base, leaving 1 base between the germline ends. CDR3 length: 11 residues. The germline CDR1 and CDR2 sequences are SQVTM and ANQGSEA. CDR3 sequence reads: CSVESGNTIYF. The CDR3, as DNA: TGCAGCGTTGAGTCTGGAAACACCATATATTTT.